Listed below are T cell receptor beta chains from one sample, sequenced in a study of early T cells in non-severe SARS-CoV-2 infection. TCRdb used MiXCR to reprocess the 5' RACE reads, holding one entry per CDR3 protein. The sample lists 75,000 to 100,000 distinct CDR3 sequences; 16% were seen once. Specimen: whole blood. These receptors originate from an adult who was a healthcare worker with PCR-confirmed SARS-CoV-2 infection or an uninfected control (not recorded which). Both conserved end residues are part of each CDR3. The D gene is left open where the match is weak. Clone size is stated in some rows and not others, as once, few, many or a class when expanded.

D gene	V gene	J gene	clone size	CDR3 DNA	CDR3 protein
-	TRBV11-2	TRBJ2-5	-	TGTGCCAGCAGCTTGGCGGGGACCGAGACCCAGTACTTC	CASSLAGTETQYF
-	TRBV4-3	TRBJ2-7	-	TGCGCCAGCAGCTACCTGAGACACTCCTACGAGCAGTACTTC	CASSYLRHSYEQYF
-	TRBV27	TRBJ2-3	few	TGTGCCAGCAGTTTAAAGATCACAGATACGCAGTATTTT	CASSLKITDTQYF
-	TRBV5-4	TRBJ1-1	many	TGTGCCAGCAGCCTGAAGAACACTGAAGCTTTCTTT	CASSLKNTEAFF
TRBD1	TRBV12-3/TRBV12-4	TRBJ1-5	few	TGTGCCAGCAAAAGAGGGACAGGGCACAATCAGCCCCAGCATTTT	CASKRGTGHNQPQHF
TRBD1	TRBV5-1	TRBJ2-7	-	TGCGCCAGCAGCCGAGACAGGGTCGAGCAGTACTTC	CASSRDRVEQYF
TRBD1	TRBV2	TRBJ2-6	few	TGTGCCAGCAAGGGGACAGGGGACTCTGGGGCCAACGTCCTGACTTTC	CASKGTGDSGANVLTF
-	TRBV19	TRBJ1-2	-	TGTGCCAGTAGTATGGCATATTATGGCTACACCTTC	CASSMAYYGYTF
-	TRBV18	TRBJ1-2	few	TGTGCCAGCTCATTCACCGGCGGCAGGACTAACTATGGCTACACCTTC	CASSFTGGRTNYGYTF
-	TRBV2	TRBJ1-5	few	TGTGCCAGCAGTGAGTTCATAGTCAATCAGCCCCAGCATTTT	CASSEFIVNQPQHF
-	TRBV7-2	TRBJ1-4	-	TGTGCCAGCAGCCAGGCCCTTGATGGTGAAAAACAGTTTTTT	CASSQALDGEKQFF
-	TRBV12-3/TRBV12-4	TRBJ2-5	-	TGTGCCAGCAGTTTGAGAGCAGGCCAAGAGACCCAGTACTTC	CASSLRAGQETQYF
-	TRBV19	TRBJ2-1	-	TGTGCCAGTGTCTCCCACAATGAGCAGTTCTTC	CASVSHNEQFF
-	TRBV6-5	TRBJ1-6	few	TGTGCCAGCAGTTACCCTTTCAGTGATTCACCCCTCCACTTT	CASSYPFSDSPLHF
-	TRBV28	TRBJ1-3	-	-	CASSSFGSGNTTYF
TRBD1	TRBV6-5	TRBJ1-2	-	TGTGCCAGCAGTTCAAGGAGGGCAGGGGGCGCCAACTATGGCTACACCTTC	CASSSRRAGGANYGYTF
-	TRBV6-2/TRBV6-3	TRBJ1-1	-	TGTGCCAGCAGTTACCTTATCCAAAGGCCCACTGAAGCTCTCTTT	CASSYLIQRPTEALF
TRBD1	TRBV9	TRBJ2-2	-	TGTGCCAGCAGCGTAGGAGGGACAGGGGGGGAGCTGTTTTTT	CASSVGGTGGELFF
-	TRBV2	TRBJ2-3	few	TGTGCCAGCAAAGGAACGGGCCCTAGTGATACGCAGTATTTT	CASKGTGPSDTQYF
TRBD1	TRBV7-8	TRBJ1-4	-	TGTGCCAGCAGCCGGGACAGGGGGAGAATTACTGAAAAACTGTTTTTT	CASSRDRGRITEKLFF
-	TRBV7-2	TRBJ1-3	-	TGTGCCAGCAGCTTAGCACCGCTCAGCTCTGGAAACACCATATATTTT	CASSLAPLSSGNTIYF
-	TRBV5-1	TRBJ1-2	-	TGCGCCAGCAGCTTGGCTGGGGTTATATATGGCTACACCTTC	CASSLAGVIYGYTF
TRBD2	TRBV4-2	TRBJ2-1	many	TGTGCCAGCAGCCAAGCGGCTAGCGGTAATGAGCAGTTCTTC	CASSQAASGNEQFF
TRBD2	TRBV9	TRBJ2-3	-	TGTGCCAGCAGTGTAAGGGGTACTAGCGGTCCCCAAGATACGCAGTATTTT	CASSVRGTSGPQDTQYF
TRBD2	TRBV28	TRBJ2-7	few	TGTGCCAGCAGTTTTCTAGCGGGAGTAAGCTACGAGCAGTACTTC	CASSFLAGVSYEQYF
TRBD1	TRBV6-5	TRBJ2-4	-	TGTGCCAGCAGTTACTCGAGACAGGGTTCCAAAAACATTCAGTACTTC	CASSYSRQGSKNIQYF
-	TRBV2	TRBJ1-3	few	TGTGCCAGCAGTGTAACAGGGATGGGAAACACCATATATTTT	CASSVTGMGNTIYF
-	TRBV5-6	TRBJ1-6	many	TGTGCCAGCAGCGGGGACTTGGGTTATTCACCCCTCCACTTT	CASSGDLGYSPLHF
TRBD2	TRBV27	TRBJ2-3	-	TGTGCCAGCAGTTTAGCGGGAGGGCCGGGAGATACGCAGTATTTT	CASSLAGGPGDTQYF
TRBD2	TRBV7-8	TRBJ2-1	many	TGTGCCAGCAGACTGCCCGGGACTAAGTACAATGAGCAGTTCTTC	CASRLPGTKYNEQFF
-	TRBV6-5	TRBJ1-1	few	TGTGCCAGCGGCTATCAGGAAGCTTTCTTT	CASGYQEAFF